This section outlines one TCR beta chain sequence together with its context. Its antigen is not known. The data originate from a study of cytomegalovirus exposure and HLA in healthy donors. Findings and caveats of the study: Highest at DRB1 and lowest at HLA-C, TCR association rates differed among HLA loci in a later analysis. A later analysis reportedly identified an Asian-associated ancestry cluster as carrying fewer N-insertions than the approximately 670-donor mean. The presence/absence work took it that sequencing depth was about the same across donors. Under in vitro conditions, a few CMV-associated chains were confirmed as specific for CMV antigens.

Primers for the PCR totalled 60 Vbeta and 13 Jbeta. Profiled with immunoSEQ multiplex PCR; TCRdb holds only in-frame clones, not every one. The sample lists approximately 130,000 clones; about 85% were seen once. This CDR3 has 15 residues. Germline lookup yields CDR1 SGHVS and CDR2 FNYEAQ. Losses at the gene ends were 5 bases for V and 0 bases for J; bases not matched to a gene: 6. The TCR sequence derives from a woman in her thirties in good health and CMV-seropositive. The sequencing input was PBMCs. J is TRBJ2-5 and V is TRBV7-6, with 7 nucleotides matching TRBD1. CDR3 sequence: CASSPYRGYQETQYF. DNA for the CDR3: TGTGCCAGCAGCCCGTACAGGGGTTACCAAGAGACCCAGTACTTC.